These 12 T cell receptor beta chains share one sample of origin, sequenced in a study of cytomegalovirus exposure and HLA in healthy donors. The PCR had 60 Vbeta and 13 Jbeta primers. The repertoire was sequenced with immunoSEQ multiplex PCR; TCRdb's copy has only in-frame clones and lacks some. The repertoire holds 180,000 or so clones, roughly 87% seen once, with 1.5% to 1.9% in the top ten. The source material was PBMCs. Receptor source: a man aged 40-49 years in good health and CMV-seronegative.

This clone came up once. The chain uses TRBV18 and TRBJ1-2; unclear D gene. The CDR3 is made up of 16 amino acids. In germline, CDR1 is KGHSH, CDR2 LQKENI. V lost 2 bases and J lost 5, with 18 bases in between. CDR3 in DNA: TGTGCCAGCTCACCAATCTCGACTGGAAATGAGTATGGCTACACCTTC. Protein sequence: CASSPISTGNEYGYTF.

The rearrangement links TRBV7-9 to TRBJ2-3; D is possibly TRBD1 (7 bases). The length of the CDR3 is 14 residues. Trimming shortened V by 11 bases and J by 3 bases, and 18 bases separated the two germline ends. Germline V CDR1 and CDR2: SEHNR, FQNEAQ (reference sequence). CDR3 in DNA: TGTGCCCTCAGTGGAGCAGGGGGGACAGATACGCAGTATTTT. It yields the protein CALSGAGGTDTQYF.

This rearrangement joins TRBV9 to TRBJ2-1, with 7 bases fitting TRBD2. V lost 6 bases and J lost 4; bases outside the gene matches: 7. This CDR3 is built from 14 residues. Germline values: CDR1 SGDLS, CDR2 YYNGEE. CDR3: CASTPGGGYNEQFF. The CDR3 coding sequence is TGTGCCAGCACTCCTGGGGGGGGGTACAATGAGCAGTTCTTC.

The gene calls are TRBV28 and TRBJ2-7; a possible D gene is TRBD1 (7 bases). CDR3 size: 15 residues. V lost 1 base to trimming and J lost 6 bases, with 16 bases between them. CDR1 and CDR2 from the germline V gene are MDHEN and SYDVKM. CDR3 sequence: CASSLYPNQGGEQYF. The CDR3, as DNA: TGTGCCAGCAGTTTATACCCTAACCAGGGGGGCGAGCAGTACTTC. Filled out from reference TRBV28 and TRBJ2-7, the complete variable domain reads DVKVTQSSRYLVKRTGEKVFLECVQDMDHENMFWYRQDPGLGLRLIYFSYDVKMKEKGDIPEGYSVSREKKERFSLILESASTNQTSMYLCASSLYPNQGGEQYFGPGTRLTVT.

V usage is TRBV30 and J usage is TRBJ1-6; 9 nucleotides line up with TRBD1. The germline V gene encodes CDR1 GTSNPN and CDR2 SVGIG (reference sequence). Losses at the gene ends were 0 bases for V and 7 bases for J; bases not matched to a gene: 4. This CDR3 region has 15 residues. CDR3: CAWSVTTGGNSPLHF. The CDR3 coding sequence is TGTGCCTGGAGTGTAACAACAGGGGGCAATTCACCCCTCCACTTT.

This clone was detected only once. The J gene is TRBJ1-1, the V gene TRBV7-9; TRBD1 is a possible D gene (5 bases). The V and J ends lost 2 bases and 7 bases respectively, with 17 bases between them. Germline lookup yields CDR1 SEHNR and CDR2 FQNEAQ (reference sequence). The CDR3 is 15 residues long. CDR3 sequence (DNA): TGTGCCAGCAGCTTATTAGGTTCGGGGGGGAATGAAGCTTTCTTT. This encodes CASSLLGSGGNEAFF.

For this clone: This sample includes further DNA sequences coding for the same CDR3. The chain couples TRBV28 to TRBJ1-5, with D uncertain. Germline V gene lookup returns CDR1 MDHEN and CDR2 SYDVKM. This CDR3 region has 14 residues. Trimming stripped 3 bases from V and 7 bases from J, with 13 bases between. The DNA of the CDR3 is TGTGCCAGCAGTTTTGGAGGAGCGGGACAGCCCCAGCATTTT. Its translation: CASSFGGAGQPQHF. Full variable domain (outside the CDR3, taken from reference TRBV28 and TRBJ1-5): DVKVTQSSRYLVKRTGEKVFLECVQDMDHENMFWYRQDPGLGLRLIYFSYDVKMKEKGDIPEGYSVSREKKERFSLILESASTNQTSMYLCASSFGGAGQPQHFGDGTRLSIL.

The V and J genes are TRBV7-9 and TRBJ2-3; no clear D gene. The V end was cut by 5 bases, the J end by 0 bases, with 9 bases between. CDR3 size: 14 residues. CDR1 SEHNR and CDR2 FQNEAQ come from the germline V gene (reference sequence). This CDR3 is CASSPQTSTDTQYF. The DNA of the CDR3 is TGTGCCAGCAGCCCTCAAACTAGCACAGATACGCAGTATTTT.

This chain links TRBV5-1 with TRBJ2-2; 11 bases fit TRBD2. Germline CDR1 reads SGHRS; CDR2 reads YFSETQ. This CDR3 is built from 21 residues. The V segment lost 0 bases and the J segment 0 bases; nucleotides outside the gene matches: 13. The CDR3 loop is CASSLALFASGGYPNTGELFF. For the CDR3, the DNA is TGCGCCAGCAGCTTGGCCCTATTTGCTAGCGGGGGGTATCCGAACACCGGGGAGCTGTTTTTT.

There are a few counts of this clone. The V call is TRBV5-5, the J call TRBJ1-6; D ambiguous. This CDR3 has 15 amino acids. The germline V gene encodes CDR1 SGHKS and CDR2 YYEKEE (reference sequence). Trimming stripped 4 bases from V and 9 bases from J, with 17 bases between. CDR3 loop: CASSPDLLGVSPLHF. CDR3 nucleotides: TGTGCCAGCAGCCCGGACCTTCTCGGGGTTTCACCCCTCCACTTT.

Worth noting for this clone: In the same sample, other DNA sequences code for this CDR3. The chain employs TRBV15 and TRBJ1-2; maybe TRBD1 (6 bases). The CDR3 contains 12 residues. Germline lookup yields CDR1 LNHNV and CDR2 YYDKDF (reference sequence). The V end was cut by 6 bases, the J end by 2 bases, with 7 bases between. CDR3 nucleotide sequence: TGTGCCACCAGTCAGGGGAACTATGGCTACACCTTC. Protein sequence: CATSQGNYGYTF.

The chain uses TRBV30 and TRBJ2-2; D is possibly TRBD2 (6 bases). CDR1 is GTSNPN and CDR2 is SVGIG in the germline V gene (reference sequence). V was shortened by 7 bases and J by 4 bases, with 13 bases between the two germline ends. This CDR3 has 13 residues. CDR3 sequence (DNA): TGTGCCTTACCGGGGGTGGGCACCGGGGAGCTGTTTTTT. As protein: CALPGVGTGELFF.